The next 27 T cell receptor beta chains were all read from a single sample in a study of T cells in Graves' hyperthyroidism and ophthalmopathy. Regions amplified from RNA transcripts were the TCR beta CDR3 regions. During a first-round RT-PCR of the TCR CDR3, the HTBI primer set was used. TCRdb re-derived calls from the multiplex PCR reads in MiXCR, one entry per CDR3 protein. The repertoire consists of about 270,000 distinct CDR3 sequences, with about 20% occurring once and the leading ten covering roughly 60%. Material: blood. The receptors were gathered from a man aged 30-40 years with Graves' ophthalmopathy.

This rearrangement joins TRBV29-1 to TRBJ2-1; D ambiguous. Germline lookup yields CDR1 SQVTM and CDR2 ANQGSEA. This CDR3 has 11 residues. Trimming pared 4 bases from V and 5 bases from J, leaving 6 bases between. The CDR3 here is CSVVKNNEQFF. The CDR3 bases are TGCAGCGTTGTGAAGAACAATGAGCAGTTCTTC.

This clonotype turned up a few times. The chain is built from TRBV19 and TRBJ1-1; D may be TRBD1 (6 bases). The CDR3 has 13 amino acids. V was pared by 5 bases and J by 11 bases, with 18 bases between. Per the germline V gene, CDR1 is LNHDA and CDR2 is SQIVND (reference sequence). This CDR3 is CASSSRTVKGAFF. The CDR3 nucleotides are TGTGCCAGTAGTTCCCGGACAGTCAAGGGGGCTTTCTTT.

In this sample, this clonotype turned up many times. This chain joins TRBV18 and TRBJ2-1; D gene unclear. Per germline, CDR1 KGHSH and CDR2 LQKENI. V was clipped by 3 bases and J by 8 bases, with 14 bases between them. This CDR3 region has 14 residues. Written as DNA, the CDR3 is TGTGCCAGCTCACCGAACGACCCAACCGATGAGCAGTTCTTC. This codes for CASSPNDPTDEQFF.

The V gene is TRBV19, the J gene TRBJ1-2, with TRBD1 as a possible D gene (6 bases). This CDR3 has 16 residues. The germline CDR1 and CDR2 sequences are LNHDA and SQIVND (reference sequence). Trimming removed 5 bases from V and 6 bases from J, with 22 bases in between. The CDR3 DNA reads as TGTGCCAGTAGTCACCTACGGCCAGAAACAGGGAATGGCTACACCTTC. Its translation is CASSHLRPETGNGYTF.

The gene calls are TRBV7-2 and TRBJ1-5; TRBD1 might be the D (6 bases). Trimming pared 5 bases from V and 4 bases from J, leaving 12 bases between. Germline CDR1 and CDR2: SGHTA and FQGNSA. This CDR3 has 14 residues. CDR3 sequence reads: CASSNAGVNQPQHF. In nucleotides, the CDR3 is TGTGCCAGCAGCAATGCAGGGGTAAATCAGCCCCAGCATTTT.

This clonotype came up many times. This sequence joins TRBV3-1 and TRBJ1-1, with D unresolved. CDR3 length: 13 residues. The V end was cut by 2 bases, the J end by 6 bases, with 10 bases between. Germline CDR1 and CDR2: LGHDT and YNNKEL (reference sequence). Written as DNA, the CDR3 is TGTGCCAGCAGCCAAAGTCCGACGGCTGAAGCTTTCTTT. Protein product: CASSQSPTAEAFF.

This clonotype has ten or more counts. The chain has TRBV7-8 and TRBJ2-7; 8 nucleotides match TRBD1. The V gene end was trimmed by 6 bases and the J gene end by 3 bases; junction bases not matched to a gene: 10. The germline gives CDR1 SGHVS, CDR2 FQNEAQ. CDR3 length equals 15 residues. The DNA of the CDR3 is TGTGCCAGCAGTCTTAGCTCCACAGGGGGCTACGAGCAGTACTTC. It translates to CASSLSSTGGYEQYF.

This clonotype was picked up a small number of times. The chain links TRBV24-1 to TRBJ2-7; possible D gene TRBD2, 7 bases. The CDR3 consists of 13 residues. Germline V gene sequence: CDR1 KGHDR, CDR2 SFDVKD. V was pared by 2 bases and J by 9 bases, with 13 bases between. The CDR3 is CATSDWGGRGQYF. DNA of the CDR3: TGTGCCACCAGTGATTGGGGGGGCAGGGGGCAGTACTTC.

Remarks on this clonotype: This sequence may be a read error, since a much larger clone differs from it by one base. The genes are TRBV18 and TRBJ2-1; a weak D match, TRBD2 (5 bases). This CDR3 has 14 amino acids. The germline V gene encodes CDR1 KGHSH and CDR2 LQKENI. CDR3 in amino acids: CASSREKGMGEQSF. DNA of the CDR3: TGTGCCAGCTCCCGGGAAAAAGGCATGGGTGAGCAGTCCTTC.

With respect to this clonotype: The CDR3 does not end in the conserved phenylalanine or tryptophan, so this is likely a read error. The rearrangement uses TRBV15 and TRBJ2-5; D is perhaps TRBD1 or TRBD2 (5 bases each). The germline V and J ends were trimmed by 1 base and 5 bases, with 17 bases remaining between them. In germline, CDR1 is LNHNV, CDR2 YYDKDF (reference sequence). This CDR3 has 16 residues. CDR3 sequence: CATSRGWGLGEETQYS. The DNA of the CDR3 is TGTGCCACCAGCAGAGGCTGGGGCTTGGGGGAGGAGACCCAGTACTCC.

The genes are TRBV15 and TRBJ2-7, with D tentatively TRBD1 (5 bases). The CDR3 consists of 14 residues. Germline V gives CDR1 LNHNV, CDR2 YYDKDF (reference sequence). Trimming removed 8 bases from V and 5 bases from J, with 19 bases in between. CDR3 amino acids: CATSTRSGFDEQYF. Here the CDR3 DNA reads TGTGCCACCTCCACCAGGTCAGGGTTTGACGAGCAGTACTTC.

This clonotype has a handful of counts. This chain links TRBV7-9 with TRBJ2-7, with D uncertain. CDR1 SEHNR and CDR2 FQNEAQ come from the germline V gene (reference sequence). V lost 5 bases, J lost 0 bases, and 11 bases lay in between. The CDR3 loop spans 14 amino acids. CDR3 amino acids: CASSLTTFSYEQYF. The CDR3 bases are TGTGCCAGCAGCCTCACCACGTTCTCCTACGAGCAGTACTTC. Looking up the rest from reference TRBV7-9 and TRBJ2-7 gives the full variable domain: DTGVSQNPRHKITKRGQNVTFRCDPISEHNRLYWYRQTLGQGPEFLTYFQNEAQLEKSRLLSDRFSAERPKGSFSTLEIQRTEQGDSAMYLCASSLTTFSYEQYFGPGTRLTVT.

Here the CDR3 DNA reads TGTGCCAGCCAACCTGGACTAGCGCCGACCTACGAGCAGTACTTC. It yields the protein CASQPGLAPTYEQYF. The chain recombines TRBV2 with TRBJ2-7; 9 positions match TRBD2. J gave up 2 bases and V 8 bases, and 10 bases lay outside the gene matches. The CDR3 is 15 residues long. In germline, CDR1 is SNHLY, CDR2 FYNNEI.

The CDR3 reads CSALEGGRNTIYF. The CDR3 DNA reads as TGCAGCGCCTTGGAAGGGGGGCGGAACACCATATATTTT. V usage is TRBV29-1 and J usage is TRBJ1-3; possible D gene TRBD1, 6 bases. This CDR3 comprises 13 residues. Germline V gene lookup returns CDR1 SQVTM and CDR2 ANQGSEA. The ends were cut back, 7 bases at V and 7 bases at J, with 17 bases in the middle. The entire variable domain, with the rest obtained from reference TRBV29-1 and TRBJ1-3, is as follows: SAVISQKPSRDICQRGTSLTIQCQVDSQVTMMFWYRQQPGQSLTLIATANQGSEATYESGFVIDKFPISRPNLTFSTLTVSNMSPEDSSIYLCSALEGGRNTIYFGEGSWLTVV.

This clonotype has more than one count but fewer than ten. The chain has TRBV6-6 and TRBJ2-1; weak D call: TRBD1 (6 bases). Trimming shortened V by 0 bases and J by 0 bases, and 9 bases separated the two germline ends. Germline V gene sequence: CDR1 MNHNY, CDR2 SVGAGI (reference sequence). The CDR3 sequence is 16 residues long. CDR3 amino acids: CASSYSRGSSYNEQFF. Here the CDR3 DNA reads TGTGCCAGCAGTTACTCAAGGGGGAGCTCCTACAATGAGCAGTTCTTC.

This chain links TRBV24-1 with TRBJ2-1, with TRBD1 identical over 7 bases. Germline trimming cut 5 bases from V and 2 bases from J; bases unmatched to any gene: 2. CDR1 and CDR2 (germline): KGHDR, SFDVKD. CDR3 length: 14 amino acids. The CDR3 region has the DNA TGTGCCACCAGTGGGACAGGAGCCTACAATGAGCAGTTCTTC. It specifies CATSGTGAYNEQFF.

This clonotype was picked up a small number of times. This chain connects TRBV20-1 to TRBJ2-7; the D gene could be TRBD1 or TRBD2 (5 bases each). Trimming pared 4 bases from V and 5 bases from J, leaving 12 bases between. The germline V gene encodes CDR1 DFQATT and CDR2 SNEGSKA (reference sequence). The CDR3 length is 12 residues. The CDR3 DNA reads as TGCAGTGCTAAAGGGGAGTCCCACGAGCAGTACTTC. Its translation: CSAKGESHEQYF.

This clonotype has ten or more counts. This chain connects TRBV5-1 to TRBJ2-1; possible D gene TRBD1, 5 bases. The length of the CDR3 is 11 residues. Trimming took off 6 bases at V and 7 bases at J, with 8 bases between the two ends. CDR1 is SGHRS, CDR2 YFSETQ, per germline. CDR3 protein: CASTQGNEQFF. The CDR3, as DNA: TGCGCCAGCACCCAGGGAAATGAGCAGTTCTTC.

Ten or more counts support this clonotype. This chain uses TRBV12-3 or TRBV12-4 with TRBJ1-1; no firm D call. V lost 3 bases, J lost 7 bases, and 6 bases lay in between. The CDR3 contains 11 residues. The CDR3 nucleotides are TGTGCCAGCAGTTTGGGGAATGAAGCTTTCTTT. This codes for CASSLGNEAFF.

This clonotype has just a few counts. The chain is built from TRBV7-2 and TRBJ2-1, with D unclear. The V end lost 1 base, the J end lost 2 bases, and 3 bases lay between the germline ends. There are 13 residues in the CDR3. Germline CDR1 reads SGHTA; CDR2 reads FQGNSA. For the CDR3, the DNA is TGTGCCAGCAGCTTAGGGACCTACAATGAGCAGTTCTTC. This translates into CASSLGTYNEQFF.

This clonotype was counted a few times. The gene calls are TRBV12-5 and TRBJ2-5; the D gene is possibly TRBD2 (5 bases). The CDR3 sequence is 13 residues long. Trimming took 5 bases from V and 4 from J, leaving 11 bases between them. The V gene's germline CDR1 is LGHNT and CDR2 FRNRAP. CDR3 DNA: TGTGCTAGTGGTCCGAGGGAGCGAGAGACCCAGTACTTC. Protein product: CASGPRERETQYF.

With respect to this clonotype: This may be a read error: a much more frequent sequence differs by one nucleotide. This chain joins TRBV30 and TRBJ1-4; D may be TRBD1 (5 bases). Germline assignment: CDR1 GTSNPN and CDR2 SVGIG (reference sequence). The length of the CDR3 is 14 residues. The CDR3 spells CAWSGTLGGEILFF. The CDR3 DNA sequence: TGTGCCTGGAGCGGGACCCTGGGTGGCGAAATACTGTTTTTT.

This clonotype was detected only once. The chain couples TRBV7-6 to TRBJ2-2; perhaps TRBD1 as D (6 bases). The ends were cut back, 5 bases at V and 3 bases at J, with 10 bases in the middle. Germline assignment: CDR1 SGHVS and CDR2 FNYEAQ. The CDR3 runs to 14 residues. This CDR3 is CASSKGVDTGELFF. The CDR3 DNA reads TGTGCCAGCAGCAAGGGGGTGGACACCGGGGAGCTGTTTTTT.

This clonotype was counted many times. The rearrangement links TRBV11-2 to TRBJ2-7, with 14 bases aligning to TRBD2. The CDR3 is 17 amino acids. Germline CDR1 is SGHAT and CDR2 is FQNNGV. The trim removed 7 bases at V and 4 bases at J, leaving 12 bases unmatched. CDR3: CASTSLLGTSGRYEQYF. The CDR3 DNA reads TGTGCCAGCACCTCCCTCCTCGGGACTAGCGGGAGATACGAGCAGTACTTC.

V usage is TRBV30 and J usage is TRBJ1-5; D might be TRBD1 (6 bases). The germline V gene encodes CDR1 GTSNPN and CDR2 SVGIG (reference sequence). The V end was cut by 1 base, the J end by 0 bases, with 13 bases between. The CDR3 is 16 amino acids. The CDR3 reads CAWSGPTGYSNQPQHF. In DNA form, the CDR3 reads TGTGCCTGGAGTGGCCCGACAGGATATAGCAATCAGCCCCAGCATTTT. Filled out from reference TRBV30 and TRBJ1-5, the complete variable domain reads SQTIHQWPATLVQPVGSPLSLECTVEGTSNPNLYWYRQAAGRGLQLLFYSVGIGQISSEVPQNLSASRPQDRQFILSSKKLLLSDSGFYLCAWSGPTGYSNQPQHFGDGTRLSIL.

The chain uses TRBV6-5 and TRBJ2-7; D is ambiguous. The CDR3 covers 16 residues. Trimming took off 0 bases at V and 0 bases at J, with 12 bases between the two ends. CDR1 MNHEY and CDR2 SVGAGI come from the germline V gene. This CDR3 is CASSYSKLWGSYEQYF. Here the CDR3 DNA reads TGTGCCAGCAGTTACTCGAAATTATGGGGCTCCTACGAGCAGTACTTC.

Many counts were recorded for this clonotype. This chain uses TRBV11-1 with TRBJ2-3; TRBD1 might be the D (6 bases). Trimming took off 5 bases at V and 1 base at J, with 13 bases between the two ends. The CDR3 is made up of 15 amino acids. Germline CDR1 is SGHAT and CDR2 is FQDESV (reference sequence). The CDR3 loop is CASSKNRARTDTQYF. The DNA of the CDR3 is TGTGCCAGCAGCAAAAACAGGGCTCGCACAGATACGCAGTATTTT.